Following are 14 T cell receptor beta chains from one sample sequenced in a study of HIV-infected patients and healthy controls. Whole blood was used without fractionation, so all unsorted peripheral T cells were included. Alpha and beta constant-region primers primed reverse transcription of around 540 ng RNA. Using multiplexing indices, alpha and beta chain libraries were generated apart by chain-specific third strand synthesis. Each CDR3 protein is one row after TCRdb ran MiXCR on the 5' RACE reads. The sample consists of 13,000 to 15,000 distinct CDR3 sequences, 9.9% of them appearing once. Sequenced material: blood. These receptors were obtained from an adult in good health.

This clonotype is judged medium-sized. The gene calls are TRBV14 and TRBJ2-6; 9 positions agree with TRBD2. The V segment lost 1 base and the J segment 2 bases; nucleotides outside the gene matches: 6. This CDR3 has 18 residues. Germline-derived CDR1 and CDR2 are SGHDN and FVKESK. The CDR3 region is CASSQGPSGTAGANVLTF. DNA for the CDR3: TGTGCCAGCAGCCAAGGACCTAGCGGGACGGCTGGGGCCAACGTCCTGACTTTC.

This clonotype was picked up a small number of times. The V gene is TRBV12-3 or TRBV12-4, the J gene TRBJ1-5; the match to TRBD1 covers 7 bases. With 3 bases clipped from V and 7 bases from J, the junction kept 3 bases outside the gene matches. CDR3 length: 13 amino acids. The CDR3 protein is CASSFQGGQPQHF. The CDR3 coding sequence is TGTGCCAGCAGTTTCCAGGGGGGCCAGCCCCAGCATTTT.

This clonotype was counted a single time. The rearrangement joins TRBV18 to TRBJ2-7; perhaps TRBD2 as D (6 bases). CDR1 and CDR2 from the germline V gene are KGHSH and LQKENI. The CDR3 consists of 13 residues. The ends were cut back, 6 bases at V and 5 bases at J, with 14 bases in the middle. CDR3 sequence: CASSDYGSDEQYF. The DNA of the CDR3 is TGTGCCAGCTCGGACTATGGGTCGGACGAGCAGTACTTC.

This clonotype was seen many times. The V call is TRBV6-6, the J call TRBJ1-2; unclear D gene. The CDR3 totals 16 residues. V was pared by 5 bases and J by 2 bases, with 18 bases between. The germline gives CDR1 MNHNY, CDR2 SVGAGI (reference sequence). CDR3 bases: TGTGCCAGCAGTATAACAACACGGACCTTAAACTATGGCTACACCTTC. Translated: CASSITTRTLNYGYTF.

This clonotype was recorded many times. The chain has TRBV20-1 and TRBJ1-6; D ambiguous. V dropped 6 bases and J dropped 8 bases, with 17 bases sitting between them. This CDR3 is 14 amino acids long. Germline CDR1 DFQATT, CDR2 SNEGSKA (reference sequence). CDR3: CSARAAQADSPLHF. CDR3 DNA: TGCAGTGCCCGAGCGGCGCAGGCAGATTCACCCCTCCACTTT.

In its sample, this clonotype ranks as medium-sized (0.01 to 0.1%). The V and J genes are TRBV18 and TRBJ2-3; TRBD2 aligns across 9 bases. J gave up 14 bases and V 3 bases, and 6 bases lay outside the gene matches. CDR1 is KGHSH, CDR2 LQKENI, per germline. The CDR3 loop spans 12 amino acids. CDR3 loop: CASSPTSGDWYF. The CDR3 DNA is TGTGCCAGCTCACCGACTAGCGGAGACTGGTATTTT.

This clonotype was counted ten times or more. The rearrangement uses TRBV5-6 and TRBJ2-1; TRBD1 matches at 10 bases. Unmatched junction bases numbered 6, after V lost 3 bases and J lost 3 bases. Germline V lookup: CDR1 SGHDT, CDR2 YYEEEE. The CDR3 is 16 residues long. This CDR3 is CASSSTGTGVYNEQFF. DNA of the CDR3: TGTGCCAGCAGCTCAACCGGGACAGGGGTCTACAATGAGCAGTTCTTC.

In its sample, this clonotype was seen many times. The chain links TRBV5-8 to TRBJ1-5; no definite D call. Germline V lookup: CDR1 SGHTS, CDR2 YDEGEE. CDR3 length: 15 amino acids. V dropped 0 bases and J dropped 7 bases, with 14 bases sitting between them. This CDR3 is CASSLGGRPAQPQHF. In DNA form, the CDR3 reads TGTGCCAGCAGCTTGGGCGGACGGCCGGCGCAGCCCCAGCATTTT.

There are a few counts of this clonotype. J is TRBJ2-7 and V is TRBV4-3; unclear D gene. The CDR3 consists of 14 residues. The germline V gene has CDR1 LGHNA and CDR2 YSLEER. V was pared by 4 bases and J by 0 bases, with 10 bases between. CDR3 residues: CASSLQTYSYEQYF. Here the CDR3 DNA reads TGCGCCAGCAGCCTACAGACCTACTCCTACGAGCAGTACTTC.

This clonotype counts as medium-sized. J is TRBJ1-4 and V is TRBV7-9; no definite D call. CDR1 and CDR2 (germline): SEHNR, FQNEAQ (reference sequence). With 1 base removed from V and 4 bases from J, the gap between germline ends came to 7 bases. This CDR3 spans 14 amino acids. CDR3 residues: CASSLGAVNEKLFF. In DNA form, the CDR3 reads TGTGCCAGCAGCTTAGGGGCCGTTAATGAAAAACTGTTTTTT.

The chain has TRBV6-1 and TRBJ1-2; 7 bases align to TRBD1. J gave up 5 bases and V 6 bases, and 6 bases lay outside the gene matches. This CDR3 comprises 13 residues. The germline gives CDR1 MNHNS, CDR2 SASEGT. The CDR3 nucleotides read TGTGCCAGCAGAACCGGGACAGCTTATGGCTACACCTTC. This codes for CASRTGTAYGYTF.

By share, this clonotype counts as medium-sized (0.01 to 0.1%). The chain is built from TRBV4-3 and TRBJ2-5, with 10 positions matching TRBD2. The germline V gene has CDR1 LGHNA and CDR2 YSLEER. The V and J ends lost 1 base and 4 bases, in that order; junction bases with no gene match: 6. This CDR3 comprises 16 residues. The CDR3, as DNA: TGCGCCAGCAGCCAAGGGCCAGCGGGGGGGCGAGAGACCCAGTACTTC. Translating it yields CASSQGPAGGRETQYF.

This clonotype is medium-sized. The rearrangement joins TRBV7-9 to TRBJ2-1; D is ambiguous. This CDR3 has 15 residues. The V gene lost 5 bases and the J gene lost 5 bases, with 16 bases spanning the gap. Germline V CDR1 and CDR2: SEHNR, FQNEAQ (reference sequence). CDR3 DNA sequence: TGTGCCAGCAGCAAGACTGGAACTCAAGACAATGAGCAGTTCTTC. Its protein is CASSKTGTQDNEQFF.

This clonotype was picked up many times. J is TRBJ2-6 and V is TRBV5-1, with no clear D. CDR1 and CDR2 from the germline V gene are SGHRS and YFSETQ. The germline V and J ends were trimmed by 0 bases and 2 bases, with 3 bases remaining between them. This CDR3 comprises 14 residues. The CDR3 DNA follows: TGCGCCAGCAGCTTGGCGACTGGGGCCAACGTCCTGACTTTC. Protein product: CASSLATGANVLTF.